This T cell receptor (beta chain) was identified during a study of T-cell reconstitution after alpha-beta-depleted transplantation in children (dated by TCRdb to between 2015 and 2016). About the full investigation: Using TCR repertoire profiling, the study followed T-cell immune reconstitution in a quantitative way in children after TCRalphabeta/CD19-depleted allogeneic hematopoietic cell transplantation.

Library preparation used PCR. Instrument on record: Illumina HiSeq 2500. To normalize quantification of the TCRbeta repertoire, the TCR libraries were built with molecular barcoding that relied on unique molecular identifiers. In TCRdb, the public reads were trimmed at Q25 with fastp and aligned with MiXCR, with productive beta chains retained. Each CDR3 protein appears once, grouped with its most common genes and DNA. Within this sample are approximately 520,000 distinct CDR3 sequences, with roughly 33% of them counted one time only. The ten biggest clones cover more than 2% of the sample. This clonotype was recorded a few times. Its antigen is unknown. No clone much larger than this one lies a single base away; base qualities are absent. V is cut back by 5 bases and J by 4 bases, with 4 bases in the junction unmatched. The CDR3 contains 14 residues, cysteine and phenylalanine counted. The entry retains the CDR3 DNA only, 42 bases that are in frame from base 1. Looking up the germline V gene (reference sequence) yields CDR1 MNHEY and CDR2 SMNVEV.

The sequencing used PBMCs from the stem cell graft donor, collected from the stem cell graft. This TCR was sampled from a human donor who donated a stem cell graft to a child with aplastic anemia. The receptor chain draws on TRBV27 and TRBJ1-2; 10 of the junction bases match TRBD1. The CDR3 reads as follows: CASSPTGGGYGYTF. The sequence in DNA is TGTGCCAGCAGTCCGACAGGGGGCGGCTATGGCTACACCTTC.